The present entry profiles one T cell receptor (beta chain) with its context. Using quantitative 5'-RACE with molecular barcodes, the authors made TCR beta libraries. TCRdb called the 5' RACE reads again in MiXCR, with one record for every CDR3 protein. The table shows 220,000 or so distinct CDR3 sequences, with about 10% occurring only once. The sample comes from a study of CD8 T cells in ankylosing spondylitis. This CDR3 contains 14 residues. Germline loops: CDR1 MGHDK, CDR2 SYGVNS. Trimming took 5 bases from V and 5 from J, leaving 15 bases between them. This clonotype originated in a male donor with ankylosing spondylitis or in good health (not recorded which). V is TRBV25-1 and J is TRBJ2-5; tentatively, D is TRBD1 (5 bases). The specimen was blood, either unsorted or a sorted T cell fraction (not recorded which). CDR3 loop: CASSPPPAGETQYF. In nucleotides, the CDR3 is TGTGCCAGCAGTCCACCCCCGGCAGGGGAGACCCAGTACTTC.